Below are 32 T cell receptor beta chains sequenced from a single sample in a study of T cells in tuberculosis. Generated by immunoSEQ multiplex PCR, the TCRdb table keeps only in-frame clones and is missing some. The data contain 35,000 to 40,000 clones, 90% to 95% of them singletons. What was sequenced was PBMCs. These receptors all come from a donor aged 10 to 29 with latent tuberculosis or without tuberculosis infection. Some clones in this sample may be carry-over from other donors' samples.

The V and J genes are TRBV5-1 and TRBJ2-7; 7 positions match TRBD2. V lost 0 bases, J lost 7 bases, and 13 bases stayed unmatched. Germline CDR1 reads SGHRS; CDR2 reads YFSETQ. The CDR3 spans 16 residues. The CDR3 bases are TGCGCCAGCAGCTTGGCCGGTTCGGGGGGTACGCGTGAGCAGTACTTC. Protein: CASSLAGSGGTREQYF.

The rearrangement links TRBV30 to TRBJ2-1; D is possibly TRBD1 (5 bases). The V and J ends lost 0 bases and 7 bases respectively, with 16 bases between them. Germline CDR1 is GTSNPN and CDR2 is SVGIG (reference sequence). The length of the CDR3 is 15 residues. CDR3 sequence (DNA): TGTGCCTGGAGTGTACAGGCACTAAACGGGAATGAGCAGTTCTTC. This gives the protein CAWSVQALNGNEQFF.

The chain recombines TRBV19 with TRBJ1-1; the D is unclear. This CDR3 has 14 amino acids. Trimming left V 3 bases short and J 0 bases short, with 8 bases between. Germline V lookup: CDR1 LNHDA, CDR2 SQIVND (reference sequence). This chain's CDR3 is CASSMGNMNTEAFF. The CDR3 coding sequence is TGTGCCAGTAGTATGGGCAACATGAACACTGAAGCTTTCTTT.

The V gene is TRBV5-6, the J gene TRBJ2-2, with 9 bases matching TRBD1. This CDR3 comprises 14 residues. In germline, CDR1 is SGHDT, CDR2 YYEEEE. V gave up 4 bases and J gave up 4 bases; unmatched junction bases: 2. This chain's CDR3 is CASSGQGRTGELFF. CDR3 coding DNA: TGTGCCAGCAGCGGACAGGGGCGCACCGGGGAGCTGTTTTTT.

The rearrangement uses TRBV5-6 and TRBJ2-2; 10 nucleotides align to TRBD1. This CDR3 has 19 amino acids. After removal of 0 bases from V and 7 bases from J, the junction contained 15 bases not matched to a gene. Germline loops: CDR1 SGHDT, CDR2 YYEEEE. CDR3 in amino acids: CASSLVYAGQGPLGGELFF. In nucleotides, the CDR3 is TGTGCCAGCAGCTTGGTATACGCGGGACAGGGGCCCTTGGGCGGGGAGCTGTTTTTT.

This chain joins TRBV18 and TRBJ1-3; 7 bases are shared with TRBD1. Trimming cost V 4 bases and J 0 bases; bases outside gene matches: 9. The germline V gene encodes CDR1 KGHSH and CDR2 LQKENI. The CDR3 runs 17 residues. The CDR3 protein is CASSLVTGTDSGNTIYF. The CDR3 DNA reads TGTGCCAGCTCACTCGTCACCGGGACAGACTCTGGAAACACCATATATTTT. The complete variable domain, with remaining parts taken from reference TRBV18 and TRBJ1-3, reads NAGVMQNPRHLVRRRGQEARLRCSPMKGHSHVYWYRQLPEEGLKFMVYLQKENIIDESGMPKERFSAEFPKEGPSILRIQQVVRGDSAAYFCASSLVTGTDSGNTIYFGEGSWLTVV.

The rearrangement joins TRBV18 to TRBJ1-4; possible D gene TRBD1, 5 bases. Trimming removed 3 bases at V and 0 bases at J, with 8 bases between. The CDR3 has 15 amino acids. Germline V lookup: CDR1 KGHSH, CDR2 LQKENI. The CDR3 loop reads CASSPRTPTNEKLFF. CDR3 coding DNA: TGTGCCAGCTCACCGCGGACACCAACTAATGAAAAACTGTTTTTT.

The CDR3 DNA sequence: TGTGCCAGCAGTTTTGGACAGCATAATCAGCCCCAGCATTTT. It specifies CASSFGQHNQPQHF. This chain uses TRBV6-5 with TRBJ1-5, with D tentatively TRBD1 (6 bases). The germline V gene encodes CDR1 MNHEY and CDR2 SVGAGI. V was cut by 4 bases and J by 4 bases, with 11 bases left in between. This CDR3 has 14 residues.

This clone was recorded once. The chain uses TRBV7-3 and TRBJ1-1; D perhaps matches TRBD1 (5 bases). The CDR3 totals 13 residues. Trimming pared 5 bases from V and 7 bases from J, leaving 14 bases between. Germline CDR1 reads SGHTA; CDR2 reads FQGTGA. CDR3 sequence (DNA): TGTGCCAGCAGCCGCAAAATCGACAGTGAAGCTTTCTTT. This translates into CASSRKIDSEAFF.

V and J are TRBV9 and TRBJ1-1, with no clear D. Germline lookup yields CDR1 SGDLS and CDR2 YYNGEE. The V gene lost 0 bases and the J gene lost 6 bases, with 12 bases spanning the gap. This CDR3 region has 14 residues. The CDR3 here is CASSVGESGPEAFF. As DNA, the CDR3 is TGTGCCAGCAGCGTAGGAGAGTCTGGTCCTGAAGCTTTCTTT.

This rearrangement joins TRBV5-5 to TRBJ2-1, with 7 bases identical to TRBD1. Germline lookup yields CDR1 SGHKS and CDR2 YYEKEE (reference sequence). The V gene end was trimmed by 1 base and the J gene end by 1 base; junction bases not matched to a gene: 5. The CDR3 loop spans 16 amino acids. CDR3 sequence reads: CASSLSSRGSYNEQFF. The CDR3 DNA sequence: TGTGCCAGCAGCTTGTCATCCAGGGGGTCCTACAATGAGCAGTTCTTC.

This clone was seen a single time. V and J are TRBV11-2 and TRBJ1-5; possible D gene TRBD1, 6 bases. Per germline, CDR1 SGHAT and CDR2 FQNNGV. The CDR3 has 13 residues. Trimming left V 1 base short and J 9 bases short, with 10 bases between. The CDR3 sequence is CASSLGGQRPQHF. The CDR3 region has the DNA TGTGCCAGCAGCTTAGGGGGGCAACGGCCCCAGCATTTT.

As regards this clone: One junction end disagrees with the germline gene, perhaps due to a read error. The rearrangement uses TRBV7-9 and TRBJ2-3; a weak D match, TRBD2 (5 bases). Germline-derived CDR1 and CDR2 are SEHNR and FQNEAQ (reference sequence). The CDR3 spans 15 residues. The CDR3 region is CASSLAYRSTDTQYF. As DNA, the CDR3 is TGTGCCAGCAGTTTAGCGTATAGAAGCACAGATACGCAGTATTTT.

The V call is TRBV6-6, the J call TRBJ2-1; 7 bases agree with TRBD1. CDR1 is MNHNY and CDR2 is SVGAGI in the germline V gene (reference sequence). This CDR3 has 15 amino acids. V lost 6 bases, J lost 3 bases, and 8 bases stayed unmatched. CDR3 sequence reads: CASRPQGLGYNEQFF. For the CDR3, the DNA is TGTGCCAGCAGGCCACAGGGGTTGGGCTACAATGAGCAGTTCTTC.

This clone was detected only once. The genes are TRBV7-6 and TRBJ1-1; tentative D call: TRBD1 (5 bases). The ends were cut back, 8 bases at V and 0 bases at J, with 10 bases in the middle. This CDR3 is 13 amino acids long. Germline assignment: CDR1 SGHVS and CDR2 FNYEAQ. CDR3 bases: TGTGCCAGCCTCGGACACATGAACACTGAAGCTTTCTTT. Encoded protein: CASLGHMNTEAFF.

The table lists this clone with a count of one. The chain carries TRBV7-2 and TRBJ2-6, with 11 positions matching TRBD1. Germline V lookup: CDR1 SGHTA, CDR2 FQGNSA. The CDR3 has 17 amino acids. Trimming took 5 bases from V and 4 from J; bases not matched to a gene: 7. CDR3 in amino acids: CASSPGTGGGGANVLTF. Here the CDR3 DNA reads TGTGCCAGCAGCCCGGGGACAGGGGGAGGAGGGGCCAACGTCCTGACTTTC.

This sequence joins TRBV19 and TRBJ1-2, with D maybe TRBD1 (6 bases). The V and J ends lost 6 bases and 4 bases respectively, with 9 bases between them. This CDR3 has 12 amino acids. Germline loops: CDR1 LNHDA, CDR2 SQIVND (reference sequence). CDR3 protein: CASRQGSYGYTF. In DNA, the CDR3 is TGTGCCAGTAGACAGGGTAGCTATGGCTACACCTTC.

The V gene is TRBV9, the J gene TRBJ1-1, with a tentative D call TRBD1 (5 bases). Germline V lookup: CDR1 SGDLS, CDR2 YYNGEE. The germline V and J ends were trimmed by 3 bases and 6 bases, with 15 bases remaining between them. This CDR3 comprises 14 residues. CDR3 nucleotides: TGTGCCAGCAGCGAGGAGGGGTCCGTCGCTGAAGCTTTCTTT. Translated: CASSEEGSVAEAFF.

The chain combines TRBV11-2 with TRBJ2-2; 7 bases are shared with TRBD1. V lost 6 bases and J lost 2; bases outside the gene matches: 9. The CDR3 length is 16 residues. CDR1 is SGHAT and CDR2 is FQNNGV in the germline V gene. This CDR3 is CASRRTGRLNTGELFF. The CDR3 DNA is TGTGCCAGCAGGCGGACAGGTCGACTTAACACCGGGGAGCTGTTTTTT.

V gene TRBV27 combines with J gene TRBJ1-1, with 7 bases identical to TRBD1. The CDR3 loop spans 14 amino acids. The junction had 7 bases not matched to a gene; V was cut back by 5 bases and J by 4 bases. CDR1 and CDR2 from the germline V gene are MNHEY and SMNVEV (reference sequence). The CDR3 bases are TGTGCCAGCAGTCCATACAGGGGTAGCACTGAAGCTTTCTTT. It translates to CASSPYRGSTEAFF.

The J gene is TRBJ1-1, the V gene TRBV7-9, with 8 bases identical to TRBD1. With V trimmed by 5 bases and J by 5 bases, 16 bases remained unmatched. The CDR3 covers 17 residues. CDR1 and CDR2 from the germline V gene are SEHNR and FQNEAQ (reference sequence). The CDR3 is CASSPPTGGLLKTEAFF. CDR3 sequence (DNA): TGTGCCAGCAGCCCTCCTACAGGGGGGCTTCTCAAGACTGAAGCTTTCTTT. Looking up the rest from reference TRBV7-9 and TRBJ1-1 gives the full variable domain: DTGVSQNPRHKITKRGQNVTFRCDPISEHNRLYWYRQTLGQGPEFLTYFQNEAQLEKSRLLSDRFSAERPKGSFSTLEIQRTEQGDSAMYLCASSPPTGGLLKTEAFFGQGTRLTVV.

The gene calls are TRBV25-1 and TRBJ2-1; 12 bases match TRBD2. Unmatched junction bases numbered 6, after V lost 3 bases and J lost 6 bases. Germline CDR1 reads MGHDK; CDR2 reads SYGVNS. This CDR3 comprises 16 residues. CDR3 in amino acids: CASSDSASGGANEQFF. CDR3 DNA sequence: TGTGCCAGCAGTGACTCTGCTAGCGGGGGGGCCAATGAGCAGTTCTTC.

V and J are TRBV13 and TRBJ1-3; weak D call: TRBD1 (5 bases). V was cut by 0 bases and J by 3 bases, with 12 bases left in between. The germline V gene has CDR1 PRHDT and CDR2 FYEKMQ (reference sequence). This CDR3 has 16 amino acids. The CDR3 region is CASSLGSRRVGNTIYF. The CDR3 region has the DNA TGTGCCAGCAGCTTAGGCTCTCGCAGGGTTGGAAACACCATATATTTT.

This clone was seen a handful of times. The CDR3 nucleotides read TGTGCCAGCAGCTCACAGGGGGCGAACACTGAAGCTTTCTTT. This codes for CASSSQGANTEAFF. The chain couples TRBV27 to TRBJ1-1, with 9 bases matching TRBD1. This CDR3 is built from 14 residues. Germline-derived CDR1 and CDR2 are MNHEY and SMNVEV (reference sequence). Germline trimming cut 6 bases from V and 1 base from J; bases unmatched to any gene: 3.

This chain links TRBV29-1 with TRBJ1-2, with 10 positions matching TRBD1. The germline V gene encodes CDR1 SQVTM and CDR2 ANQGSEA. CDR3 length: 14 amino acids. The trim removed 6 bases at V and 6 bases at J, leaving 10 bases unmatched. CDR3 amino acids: CSVPARGTGDGYTF. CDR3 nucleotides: TGCAGCGTACCAGCGAGAGGGACAGGGGATGGCTACACCTTC.

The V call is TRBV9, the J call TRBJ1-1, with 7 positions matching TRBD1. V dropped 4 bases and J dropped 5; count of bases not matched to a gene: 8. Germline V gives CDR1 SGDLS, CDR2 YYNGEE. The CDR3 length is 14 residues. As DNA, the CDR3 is TGTGCCAGCAGCCCAAGACAGGGCGGGACTGAAGCTTTCTTT. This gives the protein CASSPRQGGTEAFF.

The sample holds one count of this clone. CDR3: CAWDRGAYEQYF. The DNA for the CDR3 is TGTGCCTGGGACAGGGGGGCCTACGAGCAGTACTTC. The V and J genes are TRBV30 and TRBJ2-7; 9 nucleotides agree with TRBD1. There are 12 residues in the CDR3. The V gene's germline CDR1 is GTSNPN and CDR2 SVGIG (reference sequence). Unmatched junction bases numbered 1, after V lost 5 bases and J lost 2 bases.

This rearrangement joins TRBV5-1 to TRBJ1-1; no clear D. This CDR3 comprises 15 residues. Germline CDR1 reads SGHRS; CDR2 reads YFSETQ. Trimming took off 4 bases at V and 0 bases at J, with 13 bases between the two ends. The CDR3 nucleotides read TGCGCCAGCAGCCCCGCCGCGCATCTGAACACTGAAGCTTTCTTT. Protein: CASSPAAHLNTEAFF.

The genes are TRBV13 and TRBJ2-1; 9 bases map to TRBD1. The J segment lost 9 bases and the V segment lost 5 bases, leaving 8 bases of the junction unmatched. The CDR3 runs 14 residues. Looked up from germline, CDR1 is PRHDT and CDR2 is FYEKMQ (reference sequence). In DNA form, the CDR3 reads TGTGCCAGCAGCAAGGGGGACAGGGAGGGTGAGCAGTTCTTC. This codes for CASSKGDREGEQFF.

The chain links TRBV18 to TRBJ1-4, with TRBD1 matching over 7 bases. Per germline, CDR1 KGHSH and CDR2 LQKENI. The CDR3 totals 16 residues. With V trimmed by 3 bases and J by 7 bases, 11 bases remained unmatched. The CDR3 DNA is TGTGCCAGCTCACCCGCACAGGGGATCGGCGGTGAAAAACTGTTTTTT. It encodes CASSPAQGIGGEKLFF.

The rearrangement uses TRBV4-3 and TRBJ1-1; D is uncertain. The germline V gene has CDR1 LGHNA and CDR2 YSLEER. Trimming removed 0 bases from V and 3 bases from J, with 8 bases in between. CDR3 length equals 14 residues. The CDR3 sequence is CASSQDPGDTEAFF. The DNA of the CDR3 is TGCGCCAGCAGCCAAGACCCTGGAGACACTGAAGCTTTCTTT.

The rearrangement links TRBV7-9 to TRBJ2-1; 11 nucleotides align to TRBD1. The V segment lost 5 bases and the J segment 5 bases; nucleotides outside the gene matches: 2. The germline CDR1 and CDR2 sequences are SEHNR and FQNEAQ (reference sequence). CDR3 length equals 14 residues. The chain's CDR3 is CASSRDRGNNEQFF. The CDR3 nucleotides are TGTGCCAGCAGCCGGGACAGGGGGAACAATGAGCAGTTCTTC. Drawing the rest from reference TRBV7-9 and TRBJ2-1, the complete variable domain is DTGVSQNPRHKITKRGQNVTFRCDPISEHNRLYWYRQTLGQGPEFLTYFQNEAQLEKSRLLSDRFSAERPKGSFSTLEIQRTEQGDSAMYLCASSRDRGNNEQFFGPGTRLTVL.